The rows below give T cell receptor beta chains drawn from one sample of a study of cytomegalovirus exposure and HLA in healthy donors. Only in-frame clones appear in the TCRdb table, and some are missing; sequencing was by immunoSEQ multiplex PCR. This sample's table reports about 150,000 clones. The sequenced material came from PBMCs. Receptors originate from a young man in good health and CMV-seronegative. The CDR3 runs from the conserved cysteine through the conserved F or W. Fields, in order: D gene, V gene, J gene, CDR3 protein, CDR3 DNA. A D gene is named only where the DNA matches it firmly.

>-|TRBV9|TRBJ2-1
CASSVPLQPVAESSYNEQFF
TGTGCCAGCAGCGTACCCCTCCAGCCGGTAGCGGAGAGCTCCTACAATGAGCAGTTCTTC
>-|TRBV6-6|TRBJ2-7
CASSSGATGWEQYF
TGTGCCAGCAGTTCAGGGGCCACCGGTTGGGAGCAGTACTTC
>TRBD1|TRBV19|TRBJ2-1
CASSGRGPAKYNEQFF
TGTGCCAGTAGTGGCAGGGGGCCAGCTAAGTACAATGAGCAGTTCTTC
>TRBD2|TRBV7-2|TRBJ2-7
CASSLVASGVSYEQYF
TGTGCCAGCAGCTTAGTCGCTAGCGGGGTTTCCTACGAGCAGTACTTC
>-|TRBV4-2|TRBJ1-1
CASSQDGGGITEAFF
TGTGCCAGCAGCCAAGACGGGGGGGGTATCACTGAAGCTTTCTTT
>-|TRBV5-4|TRBJ2-6
CASSPESSGANVLTF
TGTGCCAGCAGCCCCGAGAGTTCTGGGGCCAACGTCCTGACTTTC
>-|TRBV11-2|TRBJ1-1
CASSLDPGNTEAFF
TGTGCCAGCAGCTTAGATCCGGGAAACACTGAAGCTTTCTTT
>-|TRBV28|TRBJ2-1
CATSMAYEQFF
TGTGCCACGTCAATGGCCTATGAGCAGTTCTTC
>TRBD1|TRBV29-1|TRBJ1-2
CSVKTGGSYGYTF
TGCAGCGTTAAGACAGGGGGCAGTTATGGCTACACCTTC
>TRBD1|TRBV19|TRBJ1-5
CASRTRQGHQPQHF
TGTGCCAGTAGGACTCGACAGGGTCATCAGCCCCAGCATTTT
>TRBD1|TRBV5-1|TRBJ2-3
CASSSTGGPSTDTQYF
TGCGCCAGCAGCTCGACAGGGGGGCCTAGCACAGATACGCAGTATTTT
>TRBD1|TRBV7-9|TRBJ1-2
CASSLNTPTRGMLDGYTF
TGTGCCAGCAGCTTAAACACCCCAACCAGGGGGATGTTGGATGGCTACACCTTC
>-|TRBV2|TRBJ2-3
CASSAGVPDTQYF
TGTGCCAGCAGTGCGGGAGTCCCAGATACGCAGTATTTT
>TRBD1|TRBV2|TRBJ2-6
CASSSQRQGILVGANVLTF
TGTGCCAGCAGTTCCCAAAGACAGGGAATTCTAGTTGGGGCCAACGTCCTGACTTTC
>-|TRBV28|TRBJ2-7
CASSLYGGLGSEQYF
TGTGCCAGCAGTCTATACGGGGGGCTGGGATCGGAGCAGTACTTC
>-|TRBV10-1|TRBJ2-5
CASRDRGAEETQYF
TGCGCCAGCAGAGACCGGGGGGCCGAAGAGACCCAGTACTTC
>-|TRBV5-4|TRBJ2-6
CASSPPAGAGANVLTF
TGTGCCAGCAGCCCGCCCGCAGGGGCTGGGGCCAACGTCCTGACTTTC
>-|TRBV19|TRBJ2-7
CATDPGHSSYEQYF
TGTGCCACCGACCCGGGACATAGCTCCTACGAGCAGTACTTC
>TRBD2|TRBV5-1|TRBJ2-1
CASSLDSGSHNEQFF
TGCGCCAGCAGCTTGGATAGCGGGAGCCACAATGAGCAGTTCTTC
>-|TRBV6-6|TRBJ1-5
CASLGGLGNQPQHF
TGTGCCAGCCTTGGGGGCTTGGGCAATCAGCCCCAGCATTTT
>TRBD2|TRBV5-1|TRBJ2-1
CASTPGGGYNEQFF
TGCGCCAGTACTCCCGGCGGGGGCTACAATGAGCAGTTCTTC
>TRBD2|TRBV7-9|TRBJ2-1
CASSLQGLANSYNEQFF
TGTGCCAGCAGCTTACAGGGACTAGCGAACTCCTACAATGAGCAGTTCTTC
>TRBD1|TRBV5-1|TRBJ1-2
CASSKGTADNYGYTF
TGCGCCAGCAGCAAGGGGACAGCGGATAACTATGGCTACACCTTC
>-|TRBV11-2|TRBJ1-1
CASSLMRILNTEAFF
TGTGCCAGCAGCTTAATGCGGATACTGAACACTGAAGCTTTCTTT
>TRBD1|TRBV7-2|TRBJ1-5
CASGYRGNQPQHF
TGTGCCAGCGGCTACAGGGGAAATCAGCCCCAGCATTTT
>TRBD1|TRBV6-1|TRBJ1-1
CASSGTGGADTEAFF
TGTGCCAGCAGTGGTACAGGGGGCGCGGACACTGAAGCTTTCTTT
>-|TRBV5-1|TRBJ1-2
CASAEQGSYGYTF
TGCGCCAGCGCAGAACAGGGTTCCTATGGCTACACCTTC
>-|TRBV28|TRBJ2-7
CASMGHQGSYEQYF
TGTGCCAGCATGGGACACCAGGGCTCCTACGAGCAGTACTTC
>TRBD2|TRBV19|TRBJ2-6
CASSIDPISSGRAGGANVLTF
TGTGCCAGTAGTATAGACCCCATCTCTAGCGGGAGGGCCGGTGGGGCCAACGTCCTGACTTTC
>-|TRBV7-6|TRBJ1-5
CASSANGTLVGDQPQHF
TGTGCCAGCAGCGCTAACGGGACTCTGGTAGGGGATCAGCCCCAGCATTTT
>-|TRBV19|TRBJ1-1
CASSIWANTEAFF
TGTGCCAGTAGTATCTGGGCCAACACTGAAGCTTTCTTT
>-|TRBV19|TRBJ2-6
CASSTPSGGASPSGANVLTF
TGTGCCAGTAGTACCCCATCTGGGGGCGCCTCCCCCTCTGGGGCCAACGTCCTGACTTTC
>TRBD1|TRBV5-1|TRBJ1-3
CASSTQGDGNTIYF
TGCGCCAGCAGCACCCAGGGGGATGGAAACACCATATATTTT
>-|TRBV6-1|TRBJ2-1
CASNRDFSYNEQFF
TGTGCCAGCAATCGGGACTTCTCCTACAATGAGCAGTTCTTC
>TRBD1|TRBV29-1|TRBJ1-5
CSVRTGGSNQPQHF
TGCAGCGTCAGAACAGGGGGTAGCAATCAGCCCCAGCATTTT
>TRBD1|TRBV10-2|TRBJ1-3
CASSESVGTGGNTIYF
TGCGCCAGCAGTGAGTCGGTTGGGACAGGTGGAAACACCATATATTTT
>-|TRBV9|TRBJ1-4
CASSPRVNEKLFF
TGTGCCAGCAGCCCTCGGGTGAATGAAAAACTGTTTTTT
>-|TRBV18|TRBJ1-5
CASSPSQIEPQHF
TGTGCCAGCTCACCGTCCCAGATTGAGCCCCAGCATTTT
>TRBD1|TRBV18|TRBJ1-1
CASSPNGDRGFSAEAFF
TGTGCCAGCTCACCAAATGGCGACAGGGGTTTTAGTGCTGAAGCTTTCTTT
>-|TRBV7-2|TRBJ1-2
CASSPGREGGYTF
TGTGCCAGCAGTCCAGGGAGGGAGGGAGGCTACACCTTC
>-|TRBV5-1|TRBJ2-1
CASSLRSEQFF
TGCGCCAGCAGCTTGCGGAGTGAGCAGTTCTTC
>TRBD1|TRBV27|TRBJ2-7
CASSLLDRGLNEQYF
TGTGCCAGCAGTTTACTGGACAGGGGGCTCAACGAGCAGTACTTC
>-|TRBV21-1|TRBJ1-1
CASSKVPRTGAGGEAFF
TGTGCCAGCAGCAAAGTCCCCAGGACAGGGGCCGGGGGTGAAGCTTTCTTT
>TRBD1|TRBV5-1|TRBJ1-1
CASTTAPGQGTEAFF
TGCGCCAGCACTACTGCCCCGGGACAGGGCACTGAAGCTTTCTTT
>TRBD1|TRBV29-1|TRBJ2-1
CSVYDRVADNEQFF
TGCAGCGTCTACGACAGGGTAGCCGACAATGAGCAGTTCTTC
>-|TRBV30|TRBJ1-3
CAWSRTGRNTIYF
TGTGCCTGGAGTAGAACAGGGAGAAACACCATATATTTT
>TRBD2|TRBV5-1|TRBJ2-7
CASSLVPPGLAGGGSHEQYF
TGCGCCAGCAGCTTGGTGCCCCCGGGACTAGCGGGAGGAGGGAGCCACGAGCAGTACTTC
>-|TRBV12-5|TRBJ2-6
CASGLVKRAESSGANVLTF
TGTGCTAGTGGTTTGGTAAAGAGGGCAGAGAGCTCTGGGGCCAACGTCCTGACTTTC
>-|TRBV6-1|TRBJ1-1
CASSERDGTTEAFF
TGTGCCAGCAGTGAGCGGGACGGTACCACTGAAGCTTTCTTT
>TRBD2|TRBV5-6|TRBJ2-3
CASSLFSGSTDTQYF
TGTGCCAGCAGCTTGTTTAGCGGGAGTACAGATACGCAGTATTTT
>-|TRBV2|TRBJ2-1
CASSDRGENNEQFF
TGTGCCAGCAGTGACAGGGGGGAAAACAATGAGCAGTTCTTC
>TRBD2|TRBV7-8|TRBJ2-7
CASTQIAGGLVEQYF
TGTGCCAGCACCCAAATAGCGGGAGGGCTTGTCGAGCAGTACTTC
>-|TRBV6-5|TRBJ1-4
CASRQTGGEKLFF
TGTGCCAGCAGGCAGACCGGGGGAGAAAAACTGTTTTTT
>TRBD1|TRBV29-1|TRBJ1-3
CSAGQGSSGNTIYF
TGCAGCGCCGGACAGGGCTCCTCTGGAAACACCATATATTTT
>TRBD2|TRBV5-4|TRBJ2-2
CASSFQAGVNTGELFF
TGTGCCAGCAGCTTTCAAGCGGGAGTCAACACCGGGGAGCTGTTTTTT
>-|TRBV15|TRBJ2-7
CATSRDKGASLEQYF
TGTGCCACCAGCAGAGATAAAGGGGCTTCTCTGGAGCAGTACTTC
>TRBD1|TRBV28|TRBJ1-5
CASRGQAGNQPQHF
TGTGCCAGCAGGGGACAGGCCGGCAATCAGCCCCAGCATTTT
>TRBD2|TRBV25-1|TRBJ2-3
CASSSPTSPSGTQYF
TGTGCCAGCAGTTCCCCGACTAGCCCTAGTGGTACGCAGTATTTT
>TRBD2|TRBV5-1|TRBJ2-3
CASSLGTSKLTDTQYF
TGCGCCAGCAGCTTGGGGACTAGCAAACTCACAGATACGCAGTATTTT